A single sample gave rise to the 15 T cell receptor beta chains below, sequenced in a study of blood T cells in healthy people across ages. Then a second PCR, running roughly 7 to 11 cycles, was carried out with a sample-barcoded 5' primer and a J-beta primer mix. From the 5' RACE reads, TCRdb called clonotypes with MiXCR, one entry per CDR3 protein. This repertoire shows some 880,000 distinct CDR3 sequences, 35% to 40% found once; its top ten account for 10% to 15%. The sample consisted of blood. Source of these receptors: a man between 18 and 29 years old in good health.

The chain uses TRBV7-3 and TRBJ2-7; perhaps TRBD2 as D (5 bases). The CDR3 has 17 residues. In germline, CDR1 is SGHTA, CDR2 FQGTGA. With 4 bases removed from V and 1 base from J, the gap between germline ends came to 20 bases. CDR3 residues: CASSSKHPTGRSYEQYF. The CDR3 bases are TGTGCCAGCAGCTCAAAGCACCCGACGGGAAGATCCTACGAGCAGTACTTC.

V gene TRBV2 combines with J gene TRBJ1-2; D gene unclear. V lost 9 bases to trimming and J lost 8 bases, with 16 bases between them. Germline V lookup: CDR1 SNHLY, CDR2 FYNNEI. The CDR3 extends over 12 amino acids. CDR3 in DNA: TGTGCCAGTGGAAGGAGAGGACGGGGCTACACCTTC. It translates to CASGRRGRGYTF.

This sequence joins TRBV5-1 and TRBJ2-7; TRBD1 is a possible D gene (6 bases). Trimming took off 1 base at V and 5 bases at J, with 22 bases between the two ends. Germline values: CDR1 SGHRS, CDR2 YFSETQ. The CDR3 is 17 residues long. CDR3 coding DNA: TGCGCCAGCAGCTTGAGGACAGTCATATTGGGGATTGACGAGCAGTACTTC. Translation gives CASSLRTVILGIDEQYF.

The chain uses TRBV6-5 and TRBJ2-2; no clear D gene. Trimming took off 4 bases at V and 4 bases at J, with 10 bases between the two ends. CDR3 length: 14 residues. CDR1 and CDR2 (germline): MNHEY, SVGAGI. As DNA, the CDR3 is TGTGCCAGCAGTTCTCACGGATTCACCGGGGAGCTGTTTTTT. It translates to CASSSHGFTGELFF.

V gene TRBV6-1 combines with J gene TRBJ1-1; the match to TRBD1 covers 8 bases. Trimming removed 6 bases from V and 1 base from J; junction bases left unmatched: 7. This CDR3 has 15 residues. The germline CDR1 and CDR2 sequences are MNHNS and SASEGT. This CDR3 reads CASRDTGGRNTEAFF. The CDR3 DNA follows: TGTGCCAGCAGGGATACAGGGGGTAGGAACACTGAAGCTTTCTTT.

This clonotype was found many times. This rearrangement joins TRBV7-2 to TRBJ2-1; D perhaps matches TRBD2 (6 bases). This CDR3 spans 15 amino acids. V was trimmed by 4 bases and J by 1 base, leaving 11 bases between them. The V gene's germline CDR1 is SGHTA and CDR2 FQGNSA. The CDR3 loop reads CASSSGEYSYNEQFF. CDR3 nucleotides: TGTGCCAGCAGCTCGGGGGAGTATTCCTACAATGAGCAGTTCTTC.

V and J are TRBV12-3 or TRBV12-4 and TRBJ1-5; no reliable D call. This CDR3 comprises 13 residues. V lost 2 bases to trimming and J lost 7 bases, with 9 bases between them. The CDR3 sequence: CASSLHDVQPQHF. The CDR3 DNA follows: TGTGCCAGCAGTTTACACGACGTGCAGCCCCAGCATTTT.

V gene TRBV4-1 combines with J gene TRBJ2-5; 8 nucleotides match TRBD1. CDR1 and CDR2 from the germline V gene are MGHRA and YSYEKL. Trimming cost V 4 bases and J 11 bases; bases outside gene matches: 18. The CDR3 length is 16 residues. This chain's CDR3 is CASSPLMDRAIHEQYF. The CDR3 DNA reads TGCGCCAGCAGCCCCCTGATGGACAGGGCCATCCATGAGCAGTACTTC.

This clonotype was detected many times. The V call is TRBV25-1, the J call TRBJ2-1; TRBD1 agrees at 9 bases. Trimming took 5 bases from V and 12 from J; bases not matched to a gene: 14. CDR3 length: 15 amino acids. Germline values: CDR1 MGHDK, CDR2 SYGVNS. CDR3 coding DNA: TGTGCCAGCAGTTCCTCCGGGACAGGGACGTTTGGGCAGTTCTTC. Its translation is CASSSSGTGTFGQFF.

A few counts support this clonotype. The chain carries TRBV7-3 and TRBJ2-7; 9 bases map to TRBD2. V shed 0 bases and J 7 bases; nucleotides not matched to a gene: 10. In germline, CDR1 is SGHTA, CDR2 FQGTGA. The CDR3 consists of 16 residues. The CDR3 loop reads CASSLTLAGTYNEQYF. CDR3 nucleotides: TGTGCCAGCAGCTTAACGCTAGCGGGGACCTACAATGAGCAGTACTTC.

The DNA for the CDR3 is TGTGCCAGCAGCTCAGACAGGGTGGCCGAGCAGTACTTC. This translates into CASSSDRVAEQYF. The rearrangement links TRBV11-2 to TRBJ2-7, with 7 bases aligning to TRBD1. CDR1 and CDR2 (germline): SGHAT, FQNNGV. The V and J ends lost 4 bases and 6 bases, in that order; junction bases with no gene match: 6. There are 13 residues in the CDR3.

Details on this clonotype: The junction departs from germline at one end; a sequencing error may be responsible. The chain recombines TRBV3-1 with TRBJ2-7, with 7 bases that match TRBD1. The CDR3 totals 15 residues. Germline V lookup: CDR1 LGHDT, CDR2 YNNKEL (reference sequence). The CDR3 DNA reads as TGTGCCAGCAGACAAGAGGGGGCCCCCTACAATGAGCAGTACTTC. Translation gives CASRQEGAPYNEQYF.

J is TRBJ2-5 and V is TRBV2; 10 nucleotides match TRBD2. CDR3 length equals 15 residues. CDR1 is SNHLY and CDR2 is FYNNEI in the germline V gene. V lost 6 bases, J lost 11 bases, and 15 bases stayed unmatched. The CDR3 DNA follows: TGTGCCAGCAGGGGTCTAGCGGGAGTCTACAATGAGCAGTACTTC. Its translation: CASRGLAGVYNEQYF.

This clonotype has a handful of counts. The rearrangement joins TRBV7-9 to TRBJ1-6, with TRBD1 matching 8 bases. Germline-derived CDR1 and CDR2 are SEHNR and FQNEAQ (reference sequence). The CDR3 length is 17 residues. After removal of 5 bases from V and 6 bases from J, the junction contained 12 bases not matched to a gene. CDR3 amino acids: CASSDIDRGTLNSPLHF. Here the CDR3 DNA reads TGTGCCAGCAGCGACATCGACAGGGGAACTCTTAATTCACCCCTCCACTTT.

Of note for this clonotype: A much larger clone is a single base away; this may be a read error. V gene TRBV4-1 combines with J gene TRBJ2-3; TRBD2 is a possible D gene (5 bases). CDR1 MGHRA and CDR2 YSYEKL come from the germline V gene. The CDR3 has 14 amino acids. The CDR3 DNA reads TGCGCCAGCAACCAATCCGGCGGAGGCGGTACGCAGTATTTT. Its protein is CASNQSGGGGTQYF.